This TCR beta chain appears in the sequencing data of a study of CD4 and CD8 cells across lung adenocarcinoma regions. MiXCR was run by TCRdb on the PCR reads, yielding one entry per CDR3 protein. The data contain 15,000 to 20,000 distinct CDR3 sequences, 50% of them singletons. Germline V CDR1 and CDR2: LGHNA, YSLEER. This CDR3 comprises 14 residues. The receptor was derived from a male donor with lung adenocarcinoma. The CD4 and CD8 labels of this study may be unreliable. Sequenced: CD8+ T cells from the margin of a lung tumor. The gene calls are TRBV4-3 and TRBJ2-3; TRBD2 matches at 8 bases. The DNA end is a closer match to TRBJ2-7, so the J assignment may be wrong. DNA for the CDR3: TGCGGCGGCACCGGGGGGGGAACCACAGATACGCAGTACTTC. Its translation is CGGTGGGTTDTQYF.